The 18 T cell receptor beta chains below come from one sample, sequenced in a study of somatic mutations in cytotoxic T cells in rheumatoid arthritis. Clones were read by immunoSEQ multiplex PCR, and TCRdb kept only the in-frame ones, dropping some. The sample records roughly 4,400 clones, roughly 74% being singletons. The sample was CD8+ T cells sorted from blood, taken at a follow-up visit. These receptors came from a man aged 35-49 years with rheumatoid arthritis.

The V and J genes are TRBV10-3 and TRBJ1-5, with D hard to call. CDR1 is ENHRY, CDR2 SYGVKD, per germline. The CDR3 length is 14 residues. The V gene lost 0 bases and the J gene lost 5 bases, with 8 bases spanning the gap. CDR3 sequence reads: CAISESERDQPQHF. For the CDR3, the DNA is TGTGCCATCAGTGAGTCTGAGAGAGATCAGCCCCAGCATTTT.

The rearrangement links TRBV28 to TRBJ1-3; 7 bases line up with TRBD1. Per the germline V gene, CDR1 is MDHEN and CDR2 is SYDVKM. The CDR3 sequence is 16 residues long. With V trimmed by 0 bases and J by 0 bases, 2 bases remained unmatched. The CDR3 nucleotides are TGTGCCAGCAGTTTATGGACAGGGATCTCTGGAAACACCATATATTTT. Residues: CASSLWTGISGNTIYF.

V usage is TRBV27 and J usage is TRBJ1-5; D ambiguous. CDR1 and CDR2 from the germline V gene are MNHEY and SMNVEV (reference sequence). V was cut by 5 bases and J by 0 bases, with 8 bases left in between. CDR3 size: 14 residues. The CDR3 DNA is TGTGCCAGCAGTCCTAGAGATAGCAATCAGCCCCAGCATTTT. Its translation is CASSPRDSNQPQHF.

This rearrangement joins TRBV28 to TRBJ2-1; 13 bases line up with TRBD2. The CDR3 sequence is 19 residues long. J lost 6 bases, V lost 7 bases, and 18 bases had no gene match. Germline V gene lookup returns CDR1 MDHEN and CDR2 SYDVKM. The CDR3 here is CASTATGTSGTLGLNEQFF. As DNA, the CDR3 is TGTGCCAGCACCGCGACCGGGACTAGCGGGACACTGGGACTCAATGAGCAGTTCTTC.

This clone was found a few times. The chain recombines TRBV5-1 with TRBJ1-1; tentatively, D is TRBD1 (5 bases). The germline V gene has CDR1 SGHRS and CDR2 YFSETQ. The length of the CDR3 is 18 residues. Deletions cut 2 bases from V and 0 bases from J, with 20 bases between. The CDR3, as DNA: TGCGCCAGCAGCTTACACCCGGGCGAGGGACCAATGAACACTGAAGCTTTCTTT. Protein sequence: CASSLHPGEGPMNTEAFF. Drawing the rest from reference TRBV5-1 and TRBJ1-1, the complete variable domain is KAGVTQTPRYLIKTRGQQVTLSCSPISGHRSVSWYQQTPGQGLQFLFEYFSETQRNKGNFPGRFSGRQFSNSRSEMNVSTLELGDSALYLCASSLHPGEGPMNTEAFFGQGTRLTVV.

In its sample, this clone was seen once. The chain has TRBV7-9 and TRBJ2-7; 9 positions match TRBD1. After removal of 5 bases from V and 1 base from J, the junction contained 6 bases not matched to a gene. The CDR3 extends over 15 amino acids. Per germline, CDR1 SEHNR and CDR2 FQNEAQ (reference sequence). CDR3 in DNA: TGTGCCAGCAGCAATACCGGGACAGGGTCCTACGAGCAGTACTTC. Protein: CASSNTGTGSYEQYF.

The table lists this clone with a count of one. As DNA, the CDR3 is TGTGCCTACTCGACAGGGATGAACACTGAAGCTTTCTTT. This codes for CAYSTGMNTEAFF. This chain connects TRBV30 to TRBJ1-1, with 7 bases lining up with TRBD1. The ends lost 7 bases at V and 0 bases at J; junction bases unmatched: 5. Germline loops: CDR1 GTSNPN, CDR2 SVGIG (reference sequence). This CDR3 is built from 13 residues.

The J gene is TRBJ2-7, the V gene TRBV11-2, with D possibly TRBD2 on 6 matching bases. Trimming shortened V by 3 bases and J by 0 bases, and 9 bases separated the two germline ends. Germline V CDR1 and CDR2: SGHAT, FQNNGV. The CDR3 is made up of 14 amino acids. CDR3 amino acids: CASSFYSGSYEQYF. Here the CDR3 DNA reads TGTGCCAGCAGCTTCTATAGCGGCTCCTACGAGCAGTACTTC.

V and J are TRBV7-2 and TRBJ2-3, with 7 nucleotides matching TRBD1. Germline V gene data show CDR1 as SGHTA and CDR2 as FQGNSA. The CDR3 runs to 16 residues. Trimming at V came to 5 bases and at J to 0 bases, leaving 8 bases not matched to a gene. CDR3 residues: CASSPTRQGSTDTQYF. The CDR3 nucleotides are TGTGCCAGCAGCCCCACCCGACAGGGTAGCACAGATACGCAGTATTTT. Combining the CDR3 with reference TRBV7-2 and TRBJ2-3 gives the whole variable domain GAGVSQSPSNKVTEKGKDVELRCDPISGHTALYWYRQSLGQGLEFLIYFQGNSAPDKSGLPSDRFSAERTGGSVSTLTIQRTQQEDSAVYLCASSPTRQGSTDTQYFGPGTRLTVL.

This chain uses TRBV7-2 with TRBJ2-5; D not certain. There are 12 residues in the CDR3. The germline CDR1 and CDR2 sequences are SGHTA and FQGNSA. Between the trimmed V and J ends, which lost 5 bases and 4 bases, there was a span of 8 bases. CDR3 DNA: TGTGCCAGCAGCGTCGGCCTAGAGACCCAGTACTTC. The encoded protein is CASSVGLETQYF.

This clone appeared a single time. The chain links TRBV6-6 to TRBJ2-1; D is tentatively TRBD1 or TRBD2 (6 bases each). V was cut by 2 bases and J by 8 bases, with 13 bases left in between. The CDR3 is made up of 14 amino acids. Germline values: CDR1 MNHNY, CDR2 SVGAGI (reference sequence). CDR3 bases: TGTGCCAGCAGTTACATATCGGGGGCCGATGAGCAGTTCTTC. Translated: CASSYISGADEQFF.

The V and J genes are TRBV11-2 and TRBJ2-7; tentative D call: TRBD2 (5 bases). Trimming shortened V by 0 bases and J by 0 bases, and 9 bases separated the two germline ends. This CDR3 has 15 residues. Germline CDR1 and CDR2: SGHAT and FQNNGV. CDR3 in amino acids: CASSLDDSASYEQYF. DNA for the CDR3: TGTGCCAGCAGCTTAGACGATAGCGCCTCCTACGAGCAGTACTTC.

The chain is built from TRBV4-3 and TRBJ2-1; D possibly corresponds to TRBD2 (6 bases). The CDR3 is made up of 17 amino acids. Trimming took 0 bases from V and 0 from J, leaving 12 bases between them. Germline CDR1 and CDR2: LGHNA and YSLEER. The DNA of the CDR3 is TGCGCCAGCAGCCAAGACGGGGGTTGGATCTCCTACAATGAGCAGTTCTTC. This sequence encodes CASSQDGGWISYNEQFF.

Written as DNA, the CDR3 is TGCGCCAGCAGCCAAGATGGGCCGAGCACAGATACGCAGTATTTT. Translating it yields CASSQDGPSTDTQYF. The chain joins TRBV4-3 to TRBJ2-3, with D hard to call. V gave up 0 bases and J gave up 0 bases, with 7 bases separating them. CDR1 and CDR2 from the germline V gene are LGHNA and YSLEER. The CDR3 runs to 15 residues.

DNA for the CDR3: TGTGCCAGCAGTTACTCGCCAACAAGCTACACCTTC. This encodes CASSYSPTSYTF. The chain combines TRBV6-5 with TRBJ1-2, with no clear D. The V gene lost 0 bases and the J gene lost 9 bases, with 8 bases spanning the gap. The CDR3 consists of 12 residues. Per germline, CDR1 MNHEY and CDR2 SVGAGI.

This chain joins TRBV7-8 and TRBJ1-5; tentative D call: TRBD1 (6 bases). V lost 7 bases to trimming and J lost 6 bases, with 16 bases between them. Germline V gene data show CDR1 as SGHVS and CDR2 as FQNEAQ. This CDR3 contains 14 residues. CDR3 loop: CASNLGGQGQPQHF. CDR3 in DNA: TGTGCCAGCAACCTAGGGGGGCAAGGTCAGCCCCAGCATTTT.

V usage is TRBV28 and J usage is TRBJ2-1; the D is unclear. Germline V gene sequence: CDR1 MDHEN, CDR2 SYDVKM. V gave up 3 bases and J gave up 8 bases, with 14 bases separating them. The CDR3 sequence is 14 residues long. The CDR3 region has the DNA TGTGCCAGCAGTTTTGAACGGTTTGTGGATGAGCAGTTCTTC. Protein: CASSFERFVDEQFF.

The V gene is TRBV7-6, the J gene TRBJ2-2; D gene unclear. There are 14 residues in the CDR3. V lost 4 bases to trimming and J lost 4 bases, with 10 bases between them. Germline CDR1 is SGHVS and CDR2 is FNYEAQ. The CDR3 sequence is CASSSVIGTGELFF. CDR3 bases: TGTGCCAGCAGCTCAGTCATAGGCACCGGGGAGCTGTTTTTT.